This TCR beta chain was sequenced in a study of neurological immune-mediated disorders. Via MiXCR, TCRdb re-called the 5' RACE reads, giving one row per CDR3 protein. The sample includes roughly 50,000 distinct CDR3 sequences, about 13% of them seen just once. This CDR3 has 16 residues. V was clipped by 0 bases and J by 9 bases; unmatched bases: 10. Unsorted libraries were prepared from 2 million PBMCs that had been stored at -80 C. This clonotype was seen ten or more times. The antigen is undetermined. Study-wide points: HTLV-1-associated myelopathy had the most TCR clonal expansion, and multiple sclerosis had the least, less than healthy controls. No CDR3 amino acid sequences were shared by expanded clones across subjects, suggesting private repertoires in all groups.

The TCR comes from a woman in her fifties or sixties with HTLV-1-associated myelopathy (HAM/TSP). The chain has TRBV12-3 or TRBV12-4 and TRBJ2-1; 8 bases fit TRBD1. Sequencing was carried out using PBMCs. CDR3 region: CASSLALQGAASEQFF. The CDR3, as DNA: TGTGCCAGCAGTTTAGCGTTGCAGGGGGCAGCCAGTGAGCAGTTCTTC.